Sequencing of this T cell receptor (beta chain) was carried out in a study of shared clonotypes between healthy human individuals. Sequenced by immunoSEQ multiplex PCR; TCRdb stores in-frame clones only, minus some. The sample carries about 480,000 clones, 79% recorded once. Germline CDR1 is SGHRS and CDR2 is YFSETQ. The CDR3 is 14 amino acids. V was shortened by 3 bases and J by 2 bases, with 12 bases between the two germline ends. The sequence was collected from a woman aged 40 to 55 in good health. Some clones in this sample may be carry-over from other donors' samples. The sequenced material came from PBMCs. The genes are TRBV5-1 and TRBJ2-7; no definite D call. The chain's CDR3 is CASSSLDTTYEQYF. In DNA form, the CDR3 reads TGCGCCAGCAGCTCGCTAGACACCACCTACGAGCAGTACTTC. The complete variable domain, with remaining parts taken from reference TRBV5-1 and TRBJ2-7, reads KAGVTQTPRYLIKTRGQQVTLSCSPISGHRSVSWYQQTPGQGLQFLFEYFSETQRNKGNFPGRFSGRQFSNSRSEMNVSTLELGDSALYLCASSSLDTTYEQYFGPGTRLTVT.